A single sample gave rise to the 27 T cell receptor beta chains below, sequenced in a study of blood T cell repertoires in COVID-19. The protocol was immunoSEQ multiplex PCR, while the TCRdb copy is restricted to in-frame clones and leaves out a portion. The sample lists hundreds of thousands of clones; nearly 90% were seen once. The sample was PBMCs or T cells enriched from blood (not recorded which). The source is a man aged 25-45 years who had been exposed to COVID-19.

The chain joins TRBV7-2 to TRBJ2-1; TRBD2 agrees at 10 bases. Germline CDR1 and CDR2: SGHTA and FQGNSA. The CDR3 runs to 17 residues. J lost 3 bases, V lost 3 bases, and 8 bases had no gene match. CDR3 in DNA: TGTGCCAGCAGCTTCAACCGCCGACTAGCGGGCTACAATGAGCAGTTCTTC. Translating gives CASSFNRRLAGYNEQFF.

A few counts support this clone. This CDR3 is CASSVSYQETQYF. The CDR3 DNA reads TGTGCCAGCAGTGTCAGTTACCAAGAGACCCAGTACTTC. The chain joins TRBV6-2 or TRBV6-3 to TRBJ2-5; no reliable D call. V lost 5 bases to trimming and J lost 0 bases, with 7 bases between them. CDR1 and CDR2 (germline): MNHEY, SVGEGT. This CDR3 spans 13 amino acids.

The V call is TRBV28, the J call TRBJ2-5, with D perhaps TRBD2 (5 bases). Germline CDR1 MDHEN, CDR2 SYDVKM. The CDR3 runs to 13 residues. Trimming stripped 1 base from V and 4 bases from J, with 7 bases between. The CDR3 loop is CASSLSGRETQYF. CDR3 in DNA: TGTGCCAGCAGTTTATCGGGGAGAGAGACCCAGTACTTC.

This clone was seen a few times. The chain combines TRBV4-1 with TRBJ2-7; D perhaps matches TRBD1 (5 bases). CDR1 and CDR2 from the germline V gene are MGHRA and YSYEKL. The CDR3 is made up of 15 amino acids. Trimming stripped 0 bases from V and 5 bases from J, with 14 bases between. The CDR3 coding sequence is TGCGCCAGCAGCCAAGATCGCGCAGGGAAGAACGAGCAGTACTTC. Protein product: CASSQDRAGKNEQYF.

The rearrangement uses TRBV7-3 and TRBJ1-2, with 8 bases matching TRBD1. J was trimmed by 8 bases and V by 5 bases; bases with no gene match: 7. Per the germline V gene, CDR1 is SGHTA and CDR2 is FQGTGA. This CDR3 region has 13 residues. CDR3 in amino acids: CASSETGGEGYTF. The CDR3 DNA follows: TGTGCCAGCAGCGAAACAGGGGGGGAAGGCTACACCTTC.

The V and J genes are TRBV15 and TRBJ2-5; no clear D. In germline, CDR1 is LNHNV, CDR2 YYDKDF (reference sequence). This CDR3 has 14 residues. V shed 4 bases and J shed 5 bases, with 14 bases lying between them. CDR3 sequence reads: CATSTDSNGETQYF. CDR3 DNA: TGTGCCACCAGCACGGATTCCAACGGGGAGACCCAGTACTTC.

This sequence joins TRBV29-1 and TRBJ1-2; D is possibly TRBD1 (5 bases). V was shortened by 4 bases and J by 8 bases, with 14 bases between the two germline ends. There are 12 residues in the CDR3. The germline V gene encodes CDR1 SQVTM and CDR2 ANQGSEA. CDR3 in DNA: TGCAGCGTTGCCCCCCTCGGGGGGGGCTACACCTTC. Encoded protein: CSVAPLGGGYTF.

The rearrangement joins TRBV2 to TRBJ2-7; weak D call: TRBD1 (5 bases). Germline V lookup: CDR1 SNHLY, CDR2 FYNNEI. Trimming took off 5 bases at V and 0 bases at J, with 8 bases between the two ends. This CDR3 has 13 amino acids. The CDR3 region has the DNA TGTGCCAGCAGTTTTGACAGCTCCTACGAGCAGTACTTC. Translating gives CASSFDSSYEQYF.

The rearrangement joins TRBV4-1 to TRBJ1-1, with 7 bases fitting TRBD1. V trimming: 0 bases; J trimming: 5 bases; junction bases outside the gene matches: 3. Germline V lookup: CDR1 MGHRA, CDR2 YSYEKL. There are 14 residues in the CDR3. CDR3 sequence: CASSQDRGVTEAFF. The CDR3 DNA follows: TGCGCCAGCAGCCAAGACAGGGGGGTGACTGAAGCTTTCTTT.

The chain combines TRBV9 with TRBJ2-5; 7 bases align to TRBD1. Germline CDR1 and CDR2: SGDLS and YYNGEE. The CDR3 has 14 residues. V trimming: 0 bases; J trimming: 4 bases; junction bases outside the gene matches: 3. The CDR3: CASSVDTGAETQYF. In DNA form, the CDR3 reads TGTGCCAGCAGCGTAGACACAGGGGCAGAGACCCAGTACTTC.

The gene calls are TRBV27 and TRBJ2-3; the D is unclear. CDR1 and CDR2 (germline): MNHEY, SMNVEV (reference sequence). V was shortened by 1 base and J by 7 bases, with 6 bases between the two germline ends. This CDR3 region has 12 residues. The CDR3 loop is CASSLLVNTQYF. The CDR3 DNA follows: TGTGCCAGCAGTTTATTAGTTAATACGCAGTATTTT.

This chain connects TRBV27 to TRBJ1-4, with D possibly matching TRBD1 (6 bases). The CDR3 has 14 residues. CDR1 and CDR2 from the germline V gene are MNHEY and SMNVEV (reference sequence). The germline V and J ends were trimmed by 3 bases and 8 bases, with 13 bases remaining between them. The CDR3 coding sequence is TGTGCCAGCAGTTTTCAGGGGCTGGAAGAAAAACTGTTTTTT. Protein product: CASSFQGLEEKLFF.

The chain combines TRBV27 with TRBJ1-2; 7 positions match TRBD1. Trimming at V came to 3 bases and at J to 7 bases, leaving 14 bases not matched to a gene. The CDR3 spans 16 residues. Germline CDR1 is MNHEY and CDR2 is SMNVEV (reference sequence). The CDR3 region has the DNA TGTGCCAGCAGTTTCATTCCGGGACTCAACAGGGGTGGCTACACCTTC. Amino acids: CASSFIPGLNRGGYTF.

The CDR3 is CASSLSGAKPYEQYF. The CDR3 nucleotides read TGTGCCAGCAGCTTGTCGGGAGCTAAACCCTACGAGCAGTACTTC. The gene calls are TRBV5-7 and TRBJ2-7; D is perhaps TRBD2 (6 bases). TRBV5-7 is sorted into the ORF group, with uncertain function. V lost 1 base and J lost 2, with 13 bases in between. The CDR3 covers 15 residues.

The chain links TRBV10-2 to TRBJ2-7, with D maybe TRBD1 (5 bases). With 8 bases removed from V and 3 bases from J, the gap between germline ends came to 14 bases. Germline loops: CDR1 WSHSY, CDR2 SAAADI. The CDR3 is 13 amino acids. The CDR3 reads CASSTGYLYEQYF. CDR3 DNA sequence: TGCGCCAGCTCAACAGGTTACCTCTACGAGCAGTACTTC.

This clone was counted once. This same CDR3 is encoded by further DNA sequences in the sample. J is TRBJ1-1 and V is TRBV6-5, with D perhaps matching TRBD1 (6 bases). V lost 2 bases and J lost 5, with 12 bases in between. This CDR3 is 14 amino acids long. In germline, CDR1 is MNHEY, CDR2 SVGAGI. CDR3 in amino acids: CASSYGQRGTEAFF. The CDR3 nucleotides are TGTGCCAGCAGTTACGGACAGCGGGGGACTGAAGCTTTCTTT.

This clone has just one count. V and J are TRBV7-8 and TRBJ2-5, with TRBD1 matching 7 bases. V trimming: 3 bases; J trimming: 3 bases; junction bases outside the gene matches: 10. This CDR3 contains 16 residues. Germline V gene lookup returns CDR1 SGHVS and CDR2 FQNEAQ. CDR3 nucleotides: TGTGCCAGCAGCTTCCAGCCGACAGGGTTTGAAGAGACCCAGTACTTC. Protein sequence: CASSFQPTGFEETQYF.

CDR3 sequence: CASSESRQPTGELFF. CDR3 bases: TGCGCCAGCAGTGAGTCGCGACAGCCCACCGGGGAGCTGTTTTTT. This chain links TRBV10-1 with TRBJ2-2; perhaps TRBD1 as D (5 bases). The V gene's germline CDR1 is WNHNN and CDR2 SYGVQD (reference sequence). Trimming shortened V by 0 bases and J by 4 bases, and 9 bases separated the two germline ends. This CDR3 region has 15 residues.

The chain combines TRBV30 with TRBJ1-6, with 9 positions matching TRBD1. The ends lost 3 bases at V and 9 bases at J; junction bases unmatched: 9. The CDR3 runs to 15 residues. Germline loops: CDR1 GTSNPN, CDR2 SVGIG (reference sequence). The CDR3, as DNA: TGTGCCTGGAGCCCGGGACAGGGTAGAAGTTCACCCCTCCACTTT. Protein: CAWSPGQGRSSPLHF.

The chain links TRBV5-5 to TRBJ2-7, with D perhaps matching TRBD1 (6 bases). The CDR3 totals 15 residues. V dropped 1 base and J dropped 4 bases, with 15 bases sitting between them. Germline V CDR1 and CDR2: SGHKS, YYEKEE (reference sequence). The CDR3 nucleotides read TGTGCCAGCAGCTTGCGGACAGAGGACTTTTACGAGCAGTACTTC. Its translation: CASSLRTEDFYEQYF. The full variable domain, in which reference TRBV5-5 and TRBJ2-7 provide the parts outside the CDR3, is DAGVTQSPTHLIKTRGQQVTLRCSPISGHKSVSWYQQVLGQGPQFIFQYYEKEERGRGNFPDRFSARQFPNYSSELNVNALLLGDSALYLCASSLRTEDFYEQYFGPGTRLTVT.

The V and J genes are TRBV27 and TRBJ1-1, with 9 bases fitting TRBD1. The CDR3 extends over 16 amino acids. The germline gives CDR1 MNHEY, CDR2 SMNVEV (reference sequence). The V segment lost 5 bases and the J segment 4 bases; nucleotides outside the gene matches: 11. The CDR3 DNA reads as TGTGCCAGCAGTGTCGACAGGGGGTATACCCCCACTGAAGCTTTCTTT. It translates to CASSVDRGYTPTEAFF.

The CDR3 region is CALTVGGAAPQYF. DNA of the CDR3: TGTGCCTTAACGGTAGGGGGGGCGGCTCCCCAGTACTTC. V and J are TRBV30 and TRBJ2-5, with D perhaps TRBD2 (7 bases). The CDR3 loop spans 13 amino acids. V gave up 7 bases and J gave up 9 bases, with 21 bases separating them. CDR1 and CDR2 from the germline V gene are GTSNPN and SVGIG (reference sequence). Full variable domain (rest looked up from reference TRBV30 and TRBJ2-5): SQTIHQWPATLVQPVGSPLSLECTVEGTSNPNLYWYRQAAGRGLQLLFYSVGIGQISSEVPQNLSASRPQDRQFILSSKKLLLSDSGFYLCALTVGGAAPQYFGPGTRLLVL.

V gene TRBV9 combines with J gene TRBJ2-3, with a tentative D call TRBD2 (7 bases). Germline CDR1 reads SGDLS; CDR2 reads YYNGEE. Trimming pared 0 bases from V and 8 bases from J, leaving 13 bases between. The CDR3 has 14 amino acids. DNA for the CDR3: TGTGCCAGCAGCGTAGAGGGGGGGCCGACTACGCAGTATTTT. Translated, it gives CASSVEGGPTTQYF.

This rearrangement joins TRBV7-9 to TRBJ1-2; the D is unclear. Looked up from germline, CDR1 is SEHNR and CDR2 is FQNEAQ (reference sequence). This CDR3 has 11 amino acids. V gave up 8 bases and J gave up 4 bases, with 8 bases separating them. As DNA, the CDR3 is TGTGCCAGCTCCGAGGCCTATGGCTACACCTTC. Translation gives CASSEAYGYTF.

This clone was counted a few times. The chain links TRBV19 to TRBJ2-7; 9 positions agree with TRBD1. Germline lookup yields CDR1 LNHDA and CDR2 SQIVND (reference sequence). V lost 3 bases and J lost 1; bases outside the gene matches: 7. The CDR3 extends over 16 amino acids. The CDR3 region has the DNA TGTGCCAGTAGTATTGGCACAGGGGGCATATCCTACGAGCAGTACTTC. It yields the protein CASSIGTGGISYEQYF. The full variable domain, its missing parts supplied by reference TRBV19 and TRBJ2-7, is DGGITQSPKYLFRKEGQNVTLSCEQNLNHDAMYWYRQDPGQGLRLIYYSQIVNDFQKGDIAEGYSVSREKKESFPLTVTSAQKNPTAFYLCASSIGTGGISYEQYFGPGTRLTVT.

The V call is TRBV10-3, the J call TRBJ2-6, with 7 bases aligning to TRBD1. V lost 4 bases, J lost 0 bases, and 3 bases stayed unmatched. Germline loops: CDR1 ENHRY, CDR2 SYGVKD. The CDR3 extends over 16 amino acids. CDR3 region: CAISGDSNSGANVLTF. CDR3 DNA sequence: TGTGCCATCAGTGGGGACAGCAACTCTGGGGCCAACGTCCTGACTTTC.

The sample holds one count of this clone. The rearrangement uses TRBV5-1 and TRBJ2-7, with D perhaps TRBD2 (6 bases). V was clipped by 0 bases and J by 1 base, with 8 bases between them. The germline V gene has CDR1 SGHRS and CDR2 YFSETQ. This CDR3 contains 14 residues. In DNA form, the CDR3 reads TGCGCCAGCAGCTTGGAGGAGGGTTCCTACGAGCAGTACTTC. Amino acids: CASSLEEGSYEQYF.